This T cell receptor (beta chain) was recorded in a study of T cells in Graves' hyperthyroidism and ophthalmopathy. This clonotype came up a few times. What it binds is not known. Whole-study results and caveats: Ophthalmopathy was predicted by the model a median of roughly 6.6 months ahead of onset.

Recently diagnosed hyperthyroidism of less than 2 months' duration affected patients aged 18 to 65. Fresh peripheral blood, 7.5 to 10 ml of it, supplied the PBMCs. The CDR3 is 12 residues long. With 3 bases removed from V and 6 bases from J, the gap between germline ends came to 8 bases. RNA transcripts gave rise to amplified TCR beta CDR3 regions. When the TCR CDR3 underwent first-round RT-PCR, the HTBI primer set was used. TCRdb recomputed calls from the multiplex PCR reads with MiXCR, one row per CDR3 protein. The sample contains hundreds of thousands of distinct CDR3 sequences, approximately 19% of which appear only once.

The chain joins TRBV12-3 or TRBV12-4 to TRBJ1-1; D not certain. The source material was blood. The source of this sequence is a woman in her forties or fifties with Graves' hyperthyroidism that later progressed to Graves' ophthalmopathy. The CDR3: CASSFGEPEAFF. The CDR3 DNA is TGTGCCAGCAGTTTTGGCGAGCCTGAAGCTTTCTTT.